Detailed here is one T cell receptor beta chain. The antigen is not known. These data originate in a study of vaccination and CD4 T cells after COVID-19. Study observations and caveats: Convalescent patients displayed spike mono-reactivity in 304 of 307 vaccine-specific clones.

Cultured CD4+ T-cell DNA underwent Oncomine TCR Beta short-read sequencing. One entry per CDR3 protein, called by TCRdb with MiXCR from the PCR reads. Seen here are approximately 20,000 distinct CDR3 sequences, about 61% observed once, and the top ten hold less than 9.5%. The CDR3 loop spans 15 amino acids. Germline CDR1 MNHNS, CDR2 SASEGT. The V and J ends lost 6 bases and 0 bases respectively, with 11 bases between them. This sample's treatment: approximately nine-day PBMC culture with coronavirus spike peptide pools or control peptides (ViraFEST assay). Before TCRs were sequenced, ViraFEST expanded antigen-specific T cells with peptide pools. Before Alpha, Beta and Delta appeared in the US, convalescents tested positive (March–December 2020).

This TCR derives from a human donor who had recovered from COVID-19. The J gene is TRBJ2-2, the V gene TRBV6-1; unclear D gene. The sequenced sample consisted of CD4+ T cells from blood, cultured in vitro. In DNA form, the CDR3 reads TGTGCCAGCAGGGAACTGAGTGCGAACACCGGGGAGCTGTTTTTT. It translates to CASRELSANTGELFF.